These T cell receptor beta chains were read from a single sample in a study of T-cell reconstitution after alpha-beta-depleted transplantation in children. A single record per CDR3 protein comes from TCRdb applying MiXCR to the PCR reads. This sample yields around 100,000 distinct CDR3 sequences, of which 10% are seen a single time; 30% to 35% belongs to the top ten. The source was PBMCs, collected before TCRalphabeta/CD19-depleted stem cell transplant. These receptor sequences come from a boy aged 2 to 9 with acute lymphoblastic leukemia, due to receive a stem cell transplant. Each CDR3 is given with its conserved first and last residue. The order of the fields is V gene, D gene, clone size, J gene, CDR3 DNA, CDR3 protein. D genes are given only for firm matches. Size values are once, few and many counts, or a class for expanded clones, and some rows have none.

>TRBV11-1|TRBD2|few|TRBJ2-3
TGTGCCAGCAGCAGGGGGCTAGCGGGGACCCCAAGGGGGGATACGCAGTATTTT
CASSRGLAGTPRGDTQYF
>TRBV5-6|NA|few|TRBJ2-2
TGTGCCAGCAGCTTTGGTCCCGGGACCTACACCGGGGAGCTGTTTTTT
CASSFGPGTYTGELFF
>TRBV7-8|TRBD1|few|TRBJ2-3
TGTGCCAGCAGCCAGCGGACAGGGACAACAGATACGCAGTATTTT
CASSQRTGTTDTQYF
>TRBV20-1|TRBD1|NA|TRBJ1-5
TGCAGTGCTAAGACAGGGGGCCGACAGCCCCAGCATTTT
CSAKTGGRQPQHF
>TRBV28|TRBD1|few|TRBJ2-7
TGTGCCAGCAGTCCTAGCTTTGGGACAGGGTTCTACGAGCAGTACTTC
CASSPSFGTGFYEQYF
>TRBV9|NA|once|TRBJ2-3
TGTGCCAGCAGTCCCGCCCACCGCACAGATACGCAGTATTTT
CASSPAHRTDTQYF
>TRBV20-1|TRBD1|many|TRBJ2-1
TGCAGTGCTAGCAAACGGACAGGGTGGGGCGAGCAGTTCTTC
CSASKRTGWGEQFF
>TRBV12-3/TRBV12-4|TRBD2|many|TRBJ2-1
TGTGCCAGCAGTACCGGGACTAGCCCCAATGAAGAGCAGTTCTTC
CASSTGTSPNEEQFF
>TRBV5-5|NA|many|TRBJ2-7
TGTGCCAGCAGCTTTGGTGACTCCTACGAGCAGTACTTC
CASSFGDSYEQYF
>TRBV19|TRBD1|few|TRBJ2-7
TGTGCCAGTAGTCGACGGGGGACAGGTTCGGCGGCGGACGAGCAGTACTTC
CASSRRGTGSAADEQYF
>TRBV3-1|NA|NA|TRBJ2-2
TGTGCCAGCAGCCAAGATTCAGGGATCGGGGAGCTGTTTTTT
CASSQDSGIGELFF
>TRBV7-9|NA|NA|TRBJ2-1
TGTGCCAGCAGCTTAGGGGCTGAGCAGTTCTTC
CASSLGAEQFF
>TRBV6-5|NA|few|TRBJ1-2
TGTGCCAGCAGATCTACAGGGTTAACCTATGGCTACACCTTC
CASRSTGLTYGYTF
>TRBV9|TRBD2|many|TRBJ2-5
TGTGCCAGCAGCGTAGAATGGGCGGGAGACGAGACCCAGTACTTC
CASSVEWAGDETQYF
>TRBV5-4|TRBD1|few|TRBJ2-7
TGTGCCAGCAGCTCGACAGGGATTCCCTACGAGCAGTACTTC
CASSSTGIPYEQYF